These T cell receptor beta chains were read from a single sample in a study of PD-L1 blockade in urothelial cancer. Generated by immunoSEQ multiplex PCR, the TCRdb table keeps only in-frame clones and is missing some. The sample carries 40,000 to 55,000 clones, roughly nine tenths recorded once. This specimen consisted of PBMCs, obtained around atezolizumab (anti-PD-L1) treatment. The receptors come from a man between 65 and 85 years old with urothelial cancer. CDR3s include the opening cysteine and the closing phenylalanine or tryptophan. D genes are given only for firm matches. A row's size may be missing; if present it is once, few, many or a size class.

len	j_gene	d_gene	v_gene	abundance	CDR3nt	CDR3aa
14	TRBJ1-2	.	TRBV9	.	TGTGCCAGCAGCGTAGCCGGGGATAGGTATGGCTACACCTTC	CASSVAGDRYGYTF
15	TRBJ2-2	.	TRBV7-9	.	TGTGCCAGCAGCCCTTCAGGGCAGAACACCGGGGAGCTGTTTTTT	CASSPSGQNTGELFF
15	TRBJ1-4	.	TRBV30	.	TGTGCCTGGAGTCCCCTGACAGGATTTAATGAAAAACTGTTTTTT	CAWSPLTGFNEKLFF
15	TRBJ1-5	.	TRBV10-3	.	TGTGCCATCAGTGACACAGGGATTGACAATCAGCCCCAGCATTTT	CAISDTGIDNQPQHF
13	TRBJ2-7	.	TRBV29-1	.	TGCAGCGTTGACCGAGGAGGAGGCTACGAGCAGTACTTC	CSVDRGGGYEQYF
13	TRBJ1-1	TRBD1	TRBV28	.	TGTGCCAGCAGTTTAGGGACAGGCCCTGAAGCTTTCTTT	CASSLGTGPEAFF
15	TRBJ2-1	TRBD2	TRBV4-2	.	TGTGCCAGCAGCCCCGAATGGGGGGGTAACAATGAGCAGTTCTTC	CASSPEWGGNNEQFF
13	TRBJ1-2	.	TRBV19	few	TGTGCCAGTAGTATTTTCTCTGACTATGGCTACACCTTC	CASSIFSDYGYTF
15	TRBJ1-3	.	TRBV5-6	.	TGTGCCAGCAGCTTTATGACAGGAACTGGAAACACCATATATTTT	CASSFMTGTGNTIYF
22	TRBJ2-7	.	TRBV1	.	TGCACCAGCAGCCAGGCCTCTCTTACCGGACTAGCGGGAGGACCACCGAGAAACGAGCAGTACTTC	CTSSQASLTGLAGGPPRNEQYF
13	TRBJ1-1	TRBD1	TRBV5-1	.	TGCGCCAGCAGCGGACAGGGAGGCACTGAAGCTTTCTTT	CASSGQGGTEAFF
15	TRBJ2-5	.	TRBV28	.	TGTGCCAGCAGACTGGGCTCCTCGGGGATCGAGACCCAGTACTTC	CASRLGSSGIETQYF
14	TRBJ2-7	.	TRBV11-2	.	TGTGCCAGCAGCGTGTCCCAGGGCCCCTACGAGCAGTACTTC	CASSVSQGPYEQYF
11	TRBJ2-1	TRBD2	TRBV28	.	TGTGCCATCAGGACTAGAGTTGAGCAGTTCTTC	CAIRTRVEQFF
15	TRBJ2-5	.	TRBV5-6	.	TGTGCCAGCAGCTCTCGCCAGGGGAGCTTGGAGACCCAGTACTTC	CASSSRQGSLETQYF
15	TRBJ2-7	TRBD1	TRBV6-1	.	TGTGCCAGCATAACCCGACAGGGGCCCTCCTACGAGCAGTACTTC	CASITRQGPSYEQYF
14	TRBJ2-5	.	TRBV4-2	.	TGTGCCAGCAGCCAAGGTGGTGTGGAGGAGACCCAGTACTTC	CASSQGGVEETQYF
16	TRBJ2-3	.	TRBV6-6	.	TGTGCCAGCAGTTATGGACAGCTAACAAGCACAGATACGCAGTATTTT	CASSYGQLTSTDTQYF
17	TRBJ2-4	.	TRBV11-2	few	TGTGCCAGCAGCTTAGTAGGGGCAGAGTTGGCCAAAAACATTCAGTACTTC	CASSLVGAELAKNIQYF
15	TRBJ2-3	TRBD2	TRBV6-4	.	TGTGCCAGCAGTGCCTCGGCGGGAGGCCCCGATACGCAGTATTTT	CASSASAGGPDTQYF
13	TRBJ1-3	TRBD1	TRBV6-1	.	TGTGCCAGCAGTGCCACAGGGGAGAACACCATATATTTT	CASSATGENTIYF
15	TRBJ2-7	TRBD1	TRBV7-2	.	TGTGCCAGCAGCCTACCACCGGGACAGGGAAGAGAGCAGTACTTC	CASSLPPGQGREQYF
15	TRBJ2-1	.	TRBV5-1	few	TGCGCCAGCAGATCCGGGACAACGACGATGAATGAGCAGTTCTTC	CASRSGTTTMNEQFF
16	TRBJ2-7	.	TRBV5-1	once	TGCGCCAGCAGCTTGGCCTCGGGCGGGGGCTACTACGAGCAGTACTTC	CASSLASGGGYYEQYF
13	TRBJ1-5	.	TRBV2	.	TGTGCCAGCAGAGGAGGTTCTAATCAGCCCCAGCATTTT	CASRGGSNQPQHF
14	TRBJ2-7	.	TRBV30	.	TGTGCCTGGAGTGTACACCGGGTTTCCTACGAGCAGTACTTC	CAWSVHRVSYEQYF
14	TRBJ2-1	TRBD2	TRBV5-1	.	TGCGCCAGCAGCCTTGGGACTATTCTCTATGAGCAGTTCTTC	CASSLGTILYEQFF
18	TRBJ2-6	TRBD1	TRBV7-6	.	TGTGCCAGCAGCCGTGGTGGGACAGGGTCCTCTGGGGCCAACGTCCTGACTTTC	CASSRGGTGSSGANVLTF
18	TRBJ2-1	.	TRBV9	once	TGTGCCAGCAGCGTAGGGGCTGGCGGAGGCCAGTCCTACAATGAGCAGTTCTTC	CASSVGAGGGQSYNEQFF
16	TRBJ2-2	TRBD2	TRBV27	.	TGTGCCAGCAGTTTAAGGAGCGGGAGGGTTTCCGGGGAGCTGTTTTTT	CASSLRSGRVSGELFF
15	TRBJ2-1	TRBD2	TRBV6-4	.	TGTGCCAGCAGTGACCAAGCGGGGAACAACAATGAGCAGTTCTTC	CASSDQAGNNNEQFF
15	TRBJ2-1	.	TRBV2	.	TGTGCCAGTCTCAGACGCCCTAGCTCCTACAATGAGCAGTTCTTC	CASLRRPSSYNEQFF
16	TRBJ2-7	TRBD2	TRBV19	once	TGTGCCAGTAGTATAGCGGCTAGCGGCTCCACCTACGAGCAGTACTTC	CASSIAASGSTYEQYF
16	TRBJ2-6	.	TRBV5-6	few	TGTGCCAGCAGCCCGGTGGGCGGGTCTGGGGCCAACGTCCTGACTTTC	CASSPVGGSGANVLTF
14	TRBJ2-3	TRBD2	TRBV6-1	few	TGTGCCAGCACTCACGCGGGAGGGACAGATACGCAGTATTTT	CASTHAGGTDTQYF
15	TRBJ2-3	TRBD2	TRBV6-1	once	TGTGCCGGACCTGGACTAGCGGGACCAACAGATACGCAGTATTTT	CAGPGLAGPTDTQYF
13	TRBJ1-4	.	TRBV18	.	TGTGCCAGCTCAACAGGGTTTAATGAAAAACTGTTTTTT	CASSTGFNEKLFF
14	TRBJ2-2	TRBD2	TRBV10-1	.	TGCGCCAGCACAGGACTAGCGGGAGCCGGGGAGCTGTTTTTT	CASTGLAGAGELFF
15	TRBJ2-7	.	TRBV5-4	medium-sized	TGTGCCAGCAGCCCGGAGGACAGATTCTCCTACGAGCAGTACTTC	CASSPEDRFSYEQYF
14	TRBJ2-7	TRBD2	TRBV27	.	TGTGCCAGCAGTCGTTTCGGGAGGGGGTACGAGCAGTACTTC	CASSRFGRGYEQYF
16	TRBJ1-3	.	TRBV4-1	once	TGCGCCAGCAGCCAAGAAGGGGTGGGCTCTGGAAACACCATATATTTT	CASSQEGVGSGNTIYF
16	TRBJ2-1	TRBD2	TRBV5-1	.	TGCGCCAGCAGCGCCCGCGGGGGGACTCTTAGCAATGAGCAGTTCTTC	CASSARGGTLSNEQFF
13	TRBJ2-3	.	TRBV7-6	.	TGTGCCAGCAGCTTAGTAGCCCCAGATACGCAGTATTTT	CASSLVAPDTQYF
14	TRBJ1-1	.	TRBV28	.	TGTGCCAGCAGGACCGGGACATTGAACACTGAAGCTTTCTTT	CASRTGTLNTEAFF